Presented here are 3 T cell receptor beta chains from one specimen sequenced in a study of patients and donors after allogeneic stem cell transplantation. A single record per CDR3 protein comes from TCRdb applying MiXCR to the RT-PCR reads. The data show 200,000 to 250,000 distinct CDR3 sequences, 35% to 45% seen once. The sample comprised blood, either unsorted or a sorted T cell fraction (not recorded which). These receptors originate from a human donor who was either an allogeneic HSCT recipient or a stem cell or donor lymphocyte infusion donor (not recorded which). It is not recorded whose cells these are; they may come from a transplant donor.

This chain connects TRBV9 to TRBJ1-4; no firm D call. The CDR3 loop spans 14 amino acids. Trimming pared 1 base from V and 7 bases from J, leaving 11 bases between. Germline lookup yields CDR1 SGDLS and CDR2 YYNGEE. For the CDR3, the DNA is TGTGCCAGCAGCGTATCCCCCACCCTTGAAAAACTGTTTTTT. Translating gives CASSVSPTLEKLFF.

This clonotype came up a few times. This sequence joins TRBV4-3 and TRBJ2-2, with 9 nucleotides matching TRBD2. Germline CDR1 LGHNA, CDR2 YSLEER. With 5 bases clipped from V and 6 bases from J, the junction kept 4 bases outside the gene matches. The CDR3 has 14 residues. The CDR3 DNA is TGCGCCAGCAGCAGGACTAGCGAGGCCGGGGAGCTGTTTTTT. Its protein product is CASSRTSEAGELFF.

V usage is TRBV12-3 or TRBV12-4 and J usage is TRBJ1-5; no reliable D call. V was clipped by 3 bases and J by 8 bases, with 11 bases between them. CDR3 size: 13 residues. CDR3 DNA sequence: TGTGCCAGCAGTTTGAATCCTATTGAGCCCCAGCATTTT. Residues: CASSLNPIEPQHF.